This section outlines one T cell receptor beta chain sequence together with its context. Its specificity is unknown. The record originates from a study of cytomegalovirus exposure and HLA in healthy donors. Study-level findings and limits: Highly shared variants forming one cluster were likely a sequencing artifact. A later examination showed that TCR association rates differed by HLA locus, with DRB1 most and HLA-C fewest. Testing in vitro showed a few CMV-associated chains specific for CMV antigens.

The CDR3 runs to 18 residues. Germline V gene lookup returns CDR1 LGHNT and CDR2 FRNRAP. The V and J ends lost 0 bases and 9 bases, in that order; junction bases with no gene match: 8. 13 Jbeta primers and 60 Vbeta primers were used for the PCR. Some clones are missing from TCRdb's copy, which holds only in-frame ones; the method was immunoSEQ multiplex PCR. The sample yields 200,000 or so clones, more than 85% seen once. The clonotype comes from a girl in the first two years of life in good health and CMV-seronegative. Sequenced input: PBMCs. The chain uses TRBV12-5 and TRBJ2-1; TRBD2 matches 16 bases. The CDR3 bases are TGTGCTAGTGGTTTGGTAAGGGGACTAGCGGGGGGGTTATTTGAGCAGTTCTTC. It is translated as CASGLVRGLAGGLFEQFF.